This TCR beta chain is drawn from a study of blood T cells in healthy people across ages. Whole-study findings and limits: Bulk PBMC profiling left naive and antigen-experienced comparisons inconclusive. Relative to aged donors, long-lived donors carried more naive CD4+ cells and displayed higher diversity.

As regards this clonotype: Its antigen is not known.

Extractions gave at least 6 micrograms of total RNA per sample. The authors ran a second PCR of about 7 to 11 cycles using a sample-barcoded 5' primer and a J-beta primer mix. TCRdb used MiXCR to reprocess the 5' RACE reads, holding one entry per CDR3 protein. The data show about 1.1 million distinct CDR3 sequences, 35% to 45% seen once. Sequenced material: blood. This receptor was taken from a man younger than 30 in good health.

The CDR3 spells CASTPSPDRVAEAFF. The CDR3 bases are TGTGCCAGCACCCCCTCCCCTGACAGGGTTGCTGAAGCTTTCTTT. This rearrangement joins TRBV28 to TRBJ1-1, with 7 bases lining up with TRBD1. The CDR3 is made up of 15 amino acids. CDR1 and CDR2 (germline): MDHEN, SYDVKM. J was trimmed by 6 bases and V by 7 bases; bases with no gene match: 14.